Below, one T cell receptor beta chain is given with its context. Original processing methods: Estimated nucleated cell counts came from reference gene primer amplification. The repertoire was sequenced with immunoSEQ multiplex PCR; TCRdb's copy has only in-frame clones and lacks some. V, J and clone size are those of that table, while D and trimming were read from the DNA. This table holds 150,000 or so clones, almost 80% found once. This sample stems from a study of blood T cell repertoires in COVID-19. Study details: The United States, Italy and Spain supplied acute and convalescent COVID-19 samples. Sources were T cells, B-cell-depleted T cells, or PBMCs; the material itself was cDNA or gDNA.

Germline CDR1 reads LGHDT; CDR2 reads YNNKEL (reference sequence). The V gene end was trimmed by 1 base and the J gene end by 6 bases; junction bases not matched to a gene: 11. The CDR3 contains 16 residues. The participants were between about 18 and 90 years old and came from under 25 US areas. V and J are TRBV3-1 (or the pseudogene TRBV3-2) and TRBJ1-2; 7 bases agree with TRBD1. The source of this sequence is a woman aged 50 to 60 who had recovered from COVID-19. Specimen: PBMCs or T cells enriched from blood (not recorded which). This CDR3 is CASSQGRGHTGNGYTF. CDR3 bases: TGTGCCAGCAGCCAAGGAAGGGGGCATACGGGTAATGGCTACACCTTC.